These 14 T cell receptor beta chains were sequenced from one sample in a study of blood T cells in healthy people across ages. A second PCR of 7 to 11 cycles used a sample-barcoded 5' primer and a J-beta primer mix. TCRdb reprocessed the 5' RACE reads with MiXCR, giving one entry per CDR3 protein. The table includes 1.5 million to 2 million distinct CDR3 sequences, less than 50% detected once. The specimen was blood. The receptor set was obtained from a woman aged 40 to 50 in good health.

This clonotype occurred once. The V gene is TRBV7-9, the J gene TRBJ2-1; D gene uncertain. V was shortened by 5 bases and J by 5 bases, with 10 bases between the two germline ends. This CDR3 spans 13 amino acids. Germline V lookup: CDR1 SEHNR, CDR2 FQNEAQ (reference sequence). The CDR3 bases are TGTGCCAGCAGCCCCGGATACGACAATGAGCAGTTCTTC. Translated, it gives CASSPGYDNEQFF. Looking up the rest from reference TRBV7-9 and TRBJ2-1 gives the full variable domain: DTGVSQNPRHKITKRGQNVTFRCDPISEHNRLYWYRQTLGQGPEFLTYFQNEAQLEKSRLLSDRFSAERPKGSFSTLEIQRTEQGDSAMYLCASSPGYDNEQFFGPGTRLTVL.

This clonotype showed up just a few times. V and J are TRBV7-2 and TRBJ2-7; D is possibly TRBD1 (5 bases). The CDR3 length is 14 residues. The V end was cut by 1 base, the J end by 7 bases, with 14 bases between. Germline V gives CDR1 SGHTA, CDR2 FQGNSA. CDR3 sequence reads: CASSLDSRVGEQYF. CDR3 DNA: TGTGCCAGCAGCTTAGATTCCAGGGTAGGGGAGCAGTACTTC. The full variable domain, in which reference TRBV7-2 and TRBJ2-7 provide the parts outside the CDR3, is GAGVSQSPSNKVTEKGKDVELRCDPISGHTALYWYRQSLGQGLEFLIYFQGNSAPDKSGLPSDRFSAERTGGSVSTLTIQRTQQEDSAVYLCASSLDSRVGEQYFGPGTRLTVT.

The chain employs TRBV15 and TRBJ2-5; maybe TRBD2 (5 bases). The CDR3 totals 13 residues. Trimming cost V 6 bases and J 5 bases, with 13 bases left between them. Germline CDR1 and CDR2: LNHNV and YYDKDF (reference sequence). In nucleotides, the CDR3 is TGTGCCACCAGGACCGTAGCGCGGGAGACCCAGTACTTC. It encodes CATRTVARETQYF.

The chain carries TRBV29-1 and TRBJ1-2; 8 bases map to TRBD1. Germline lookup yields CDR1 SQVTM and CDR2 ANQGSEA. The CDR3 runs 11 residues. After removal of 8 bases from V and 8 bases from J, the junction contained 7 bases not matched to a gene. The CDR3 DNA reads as TGCAGCTCGGACAGGGTGAACGGCTACACCTTC. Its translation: CSSDRVNGYTF. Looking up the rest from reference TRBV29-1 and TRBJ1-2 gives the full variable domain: SAVISQKPSRDICQRGTSLTIQCQVDSQVTMMFWYRQQPGQSLTLIATANQGSEATYESGFVIDKFPISRPNLTFSTLTVSNMSPEDSSIYLCSSDRVNGYTFGSGTRLTVV.

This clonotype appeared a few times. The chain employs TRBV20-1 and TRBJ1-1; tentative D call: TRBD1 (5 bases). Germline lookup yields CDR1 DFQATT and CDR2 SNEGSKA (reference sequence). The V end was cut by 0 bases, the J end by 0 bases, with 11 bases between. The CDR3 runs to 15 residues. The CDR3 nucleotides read TGCAGTGCTAGAGATCAGCAGGGAATGAACACTGAAGCTTTCTTT. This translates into CSARDQQGMNTEAFF.

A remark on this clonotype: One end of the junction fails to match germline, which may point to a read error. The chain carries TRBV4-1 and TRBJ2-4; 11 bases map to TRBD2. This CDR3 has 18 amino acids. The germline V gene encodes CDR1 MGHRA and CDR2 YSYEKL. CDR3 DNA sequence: TGTGCCAGCAGCCAAGAAGTTAGCGGGGGGGGAGGGGAGGACATTCAGTACTTC. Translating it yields CASSQEVSGGGGEDIQYF.

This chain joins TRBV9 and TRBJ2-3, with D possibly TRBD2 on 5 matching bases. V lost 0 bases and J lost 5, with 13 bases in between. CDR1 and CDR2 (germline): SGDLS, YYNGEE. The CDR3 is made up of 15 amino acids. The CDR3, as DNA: TGTGCCAGCAGCGTAGCGGACTCCGCCCGAGATACGCAGTATTTT. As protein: CASSVADSARDTQYF.

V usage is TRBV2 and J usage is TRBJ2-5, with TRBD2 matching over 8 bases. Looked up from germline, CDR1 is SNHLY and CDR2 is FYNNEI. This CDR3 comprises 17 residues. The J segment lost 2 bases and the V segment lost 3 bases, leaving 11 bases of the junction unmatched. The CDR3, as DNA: TGTGCCAGCAGTGATGATACCCTTAGCGGGGTACAAGAGACCCAGTACTTC. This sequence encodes CASSDDTLSGVQETQYF.

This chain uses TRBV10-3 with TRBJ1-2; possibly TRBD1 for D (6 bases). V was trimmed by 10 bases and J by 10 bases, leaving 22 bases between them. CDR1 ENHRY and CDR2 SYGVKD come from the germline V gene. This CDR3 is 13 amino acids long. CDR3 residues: CATGDTPELAYTF. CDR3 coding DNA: TGTGCCACCGGGGACACCCCCGAATTGGCCTACACCTTC.

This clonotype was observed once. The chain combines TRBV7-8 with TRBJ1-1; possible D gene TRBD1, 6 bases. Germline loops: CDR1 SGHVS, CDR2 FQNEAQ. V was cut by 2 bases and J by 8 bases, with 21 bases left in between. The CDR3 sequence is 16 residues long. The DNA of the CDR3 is TGTGCCAGCAGCTTACTATCAGGCAGGGGATTTACCGAAGCTTTCTTT. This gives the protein CASSLLSGRGFTEAFF. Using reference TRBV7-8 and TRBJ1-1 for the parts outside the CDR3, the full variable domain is GAGVSQSPRYKVAKRGQDVALRCDPISGHVSLFWYQQALGQGPEFLTYFQNEAQLDKSGLPSDRFFAERPEGSVSTLKIQRTQQEDSAVYLCASSLLSGRGFTEAFFGQGTRLTVV.

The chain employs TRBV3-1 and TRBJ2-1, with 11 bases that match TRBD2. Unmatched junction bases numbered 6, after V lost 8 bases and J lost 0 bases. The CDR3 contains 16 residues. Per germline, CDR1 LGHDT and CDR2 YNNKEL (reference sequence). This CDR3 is CASGIAGGLSYNEQFF. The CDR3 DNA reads TGTGCCAGCGGAATAGCGGGGGGGCTCTCCTACAATGAGCAGTTCTTC.

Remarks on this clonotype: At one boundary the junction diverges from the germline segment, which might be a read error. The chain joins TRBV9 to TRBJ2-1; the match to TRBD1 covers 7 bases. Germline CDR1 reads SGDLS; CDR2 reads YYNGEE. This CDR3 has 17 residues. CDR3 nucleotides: TGTGCCAACAGCTTCACGGGACAGCGATTCTCCTACAATGAGCAGTTCTTC. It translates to CANSFTGQRFSYNEQFF.

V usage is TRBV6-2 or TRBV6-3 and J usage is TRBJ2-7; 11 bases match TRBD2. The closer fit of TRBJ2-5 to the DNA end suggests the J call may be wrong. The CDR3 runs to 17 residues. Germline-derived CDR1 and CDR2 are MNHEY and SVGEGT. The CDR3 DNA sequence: TGTGCCAGCAAGAGAAGACTAGCGGGGCCCCCAGGGGAGACCCAGTACTTC. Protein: CASKRRLAGPPGETQYF.

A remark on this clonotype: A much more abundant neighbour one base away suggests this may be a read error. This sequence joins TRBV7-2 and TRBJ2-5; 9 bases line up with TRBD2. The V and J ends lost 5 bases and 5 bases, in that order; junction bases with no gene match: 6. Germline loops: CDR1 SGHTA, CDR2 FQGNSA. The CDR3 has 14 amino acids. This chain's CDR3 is CASSVPSGAETQYF. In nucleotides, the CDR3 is TGTGCCAGCAGCGTACCTAGCGGGGCGGAGACCCAGTACTTC.